This record looks at one T cell receptor (beta chain) sequence and its context. Original methodology: Estimated nucleated cell counts came from reference gene primer amplification. Repertoires were generated with immunoSEQ multiplex PCR, while TCRdb's copy carries only in-frame clones and drops some. V and J calls and clone size are as listed in that table; D and trimming were resolved from the DNA. The sample has 120,000 to 150,000 clones, roughly 80% seen once; the top ten hold around 6.8%. The V gene's germline CDR1 is MNHNS and CDR2 SASEGT. The CDR3 consists of 17 residues. The ends lost 4 bases at V and 4 bases at J; junction bases unmatched: 7. These data come from a study of blood T cell repertoires in COVID-19. Study-level background: Researchers got acute and convalescent COVID-19 samples from the United States, Italy and Spain.

The V gene is TRBV6-1, the J gene TRBJ2-6, with TRBD1 matching 10 bases. The receptor comes from a human donor in a cohort sampled during active COVID-19. Material: peripheral blood. This CDR3 reads CASSGGQGLVGANVLTF. The CDR3 DNA reads TGTGCCAGCAGTGGGGGACAGGGGTTAGTCGGGGCCAACGTCCTGACTTTC.